Sequencing of this TCR beta chain was carried out in a study of T cells in Graves' hyperthyroidism and ophthalmopathy. Study-wide findings and caveats: Median prediction lead before ophthalmopathy onset was roughly 6 months with the model. The majority of expanded thyroid clonotypes above 0.001 also appeared in blood.

RNA transcripts yielded amplified TCR beta CDR3 regions. Primed by the HTBI set, a first-round RT-PCR was run on the TCR CDR3. From the multiplex PCR reads, TCRdb called clonotypes with MiXCR, one entry per CDR3 protein. The sample lists more than 350,000 distinct CDR3 sequences, about 15% occurring once. Notes on this clonotype: Its antigen remains unknown.

Diagnoses rested on clinical symptoms, serum thyroxine and TRAb, thyroid ultrasound and orbital computed tomography. Using over 8.5 ml of fresh peripheral blood, PBMCs were prepared. The germline V gene has CDR1 LNHDA and CDR2 SQIVND (reference sequence). The CDR3 contains 10 residues. Trimming left V 10 bases short and J 7 bases short, with 8 bases between. The sequenced material came from blood. The chain recombines TRBV19 with TRBJ2-1; D gene unclear. The origin of this receptor is a woman aged 25 to 39 with Graves' hyperthyroidism. The CDR3 reads CATLVNEQFF. DNA of the CDR3: TGTGCCACCCTAGTTAATGAGCAGTTCTTC. Looking up the rest from reference TRBV19 and TRBJ2-1 gives the full variable domain: DGGITQSPKYLFRKEGQNVTLSCEQNLNHDAMYWYRQDPGQGLRLIYYSQIVNDFQKGDIAEGYSVSREKKESFPLTVTSAQKNPTAFYLCATLVNEQFFGPGTRLTVL.